This T cell receptor beta chain was recorded in a study of metastatic and nonmetastatic thyroid tumors. TCRdb reprocessed the PCR reads using MiXCR. The sample includes approximately 3,000 clones, about two fifths seen only once; the top ten take approximately 22%. There were no patients who had received any treatment before thyroid surgery. Study results and caveats: A significant increase in TCR beta diversity was reportedly seen in malignant thyroid tumors relative to benign nodules, in blood and tumor.

This clone has more than one count but fewer than ten. Antigen specificity is unknown. This TCR derives from a female donor with papillary thyroid cancer or a benign thyroid nodule (not recorded which). Some clones in this sample may be carry-over from other donors' samples. Sequencing used tumor tissue.

The CDR3 DNA follows: TGCAGTGCTAGATCTCCCCAGGGATCCAACACCGGGGAGCTGTTTTTT. Amino acids: CSARSPQGSNTGELFF. V usage is TRBV20-1 and J usage is TRBJ2-2; tentatively, D is TRBD1 (5 bases). The CDR3 totals 16 residues. CDR1 is DFQATT, CDR2 SNEGSKA, per germline (reference sequence). V gave up 2 bases and J gave up 2 bases, with 15 bases separating them.